These T cell receptor beta chains were read from a single sample in a study of T cells expressing NK-cell markers. TCRdb derives one entry per CDR3 protein from the 5' RACE reads, leaving out DNA. The listing records about 110,000 distinct CDR3 sequences. Sequenced: blood T cells: a sorted CD56 or NKG2C T cell subset, CD4+ or CD8+ T cells, or bulk PBMC T cells (not recorded which). The receptors shown here come from a woman between 18 and 70 years old in good health. Both conserved end residues are part of each CDR3.

V,J,CDR3
TRBV12-3/TRBV12-4,TRBJ2-1,CASSFSGNNEQFF
TRBV11-2,TRBJ1-3,CASSFLPDPGSGNTIYF
TRBV28,TRBJ1-2,CASSFGELSGGYTF
TRBV4-1,TRBJ2-4,CASSQIALGRSGENIQYF
TRBV21-1,TRBJ2-7,CASSKRLGGHNYEQYF
TRBV11-2,TRBJ2-7,CASSQGGPYEQYF
TRBV9,TRBJ2-5,CASRAGLALTETQYF
TRBV28,TRBJ2-7,CASRPGWTYEQYF
TRBV4-3,TRBJ2-1,CASSQAGTDYNEQFF
TRBV4-3,TRBJ2-1,CASSSEVLSYNEQFF
TRBV7-9,TRBJ1-1,CASSYVNTEAFF
TRBV7-2,TRBJ1-1,CASSLMGNTEAFF
TRBV11-1,TRBJ2-5,CASSWQETQYF
TRBV27,TRBJ2-1,CASSPGLDLYGEQFF
TRBV7-9,TRBJ2-3,CASSPRDPRDTDTQYF
TRBV27,TRBJ1-2,CASRLQGAGGYTF
TRBV5-1,TRBJ2-4,CASSPPDREDIQYF
TRBV6-6,TRBJ1-2,CASILGTSYGYTF
TRBV27,TRBJ2-3,CASRPGLDTQYF
TRBV7-2,TRBJ1-2,CASSLAPGTGGYGYTF
TRBV6-1,TRBJ2-2,CASTPGAGHTGELFF
TRBV9,TRBJ2-1,CASSGLAGNNEQFF
TRBV4-3,TRBJ2-2,CASSQGFIIGASDTGELFF
TRBV6-5,TRBJ2-1,CASSYGLAGANEQFF
TRBV24-1,TRBJ2-3,CATSGAPRVADTQYF
TRBV14,TRBJ2-7,CASSQGGRAYEQYF
TRBV6-2/TRBV6-3,TRBJ2-3,CASSLLQGMGTDTQYF
TRBV6-2/TRBV6-3,TRBJ2-1,CASSRGQGAYNEQFF
TRBV23-1,TRBJ2-5,CASSQSSGPPLETQYF
TRBV14,TRBJ2-3,CASSQDYGALSTDTQYF
TRBV6-2/TRBV6-3,TRBJ2-4,CASSYSGPDIQYF
TRBV4-3,TRBJ1-4,CASSQGSGDGLSWDEKLFF
TRBV5-5,TRBJ2-3,CASSLAVGSWTQYF
TRBV4-3,TRBJ2-3,CASSQADPHGADTQYF
TRBV4-3,TRBJ1-5,CASSQDQGQGNQPQHF
TRBV7-6,TRBJ2-7,CASSGGGRSYEQYF
TRBV12-3/TRBV12-4,TRBJ2-3,CASSPERAYTDTQYF
TRBV12-3/TRBV12-4,TRBJ2-5,CASSSGRWTQYF
TRBV10-3,TRBJ2-7,CAISETGLAGVDEQYF
TRBV6-1,TRBJ2-7,CASSDLYRGAYEQYF
TRBV14,TRBJ2-1,CASSPWGVENEQFF
TRBV12-3/TRBV12-4,TRBJ2-7,CASTTSKVAEQYF
TRBV30,TRBJ2-1,CAWSVPGEQFF